This T cell receptor beta chain was retrieved from a study of radiation and T cells in renal cell carcinoma. Study outcomes and limitations: Without pretreatment biopsies, baseline tumor clonotype presence was undetermined.

Germline V gene lookup returns CDR1 SGHTA and CDR2 FQGTGA. This CDR3 has 13 amino acids. The V end lost 4 bases, the J end lost 3 bases, and 6 bases lay between the germline ends. Time point described: blood 2 weeks post-SBRT. Indicated treatment: 15 Gy SBRT to primary tumor, nephrectomy 4 weeks later. Here immunoSEQ multiplex PCR was the method, and the copy in TCRdb shows in-frame clones only, minus some. The data hold about 130,000 clones, with around nine tenths observed a single time. Comments on this clone: The antigen is not known.

This sequence was found in a woman aged 65 to 85 with renal cell carcinoma. The specimen comprised blood, sampled from a patient whose treatment included radiotherapy and nephrectomy. The gene calls are TRBV7-3 and TRBJ2-2; D is unclear. CDR3: CASSSPDTGELFF. CDR3 bases: TGTGCCAGCAGCTCTCCGGACACCGGGGAGCTGTTTTTT.